These 9 T cell receptor beta chains were sequenced from one sample in a study of T cell clusters in autoimmune cytopenias. TRB was amplified from about 270 ng of peripheral blood genomic DNA per sample. Multiplex touch-down PCR amplified TRB using TRB-A and TRB-B pools in one tube. TCRdb reprocessed the multiplex PCR reads, keeping one entry per CDR3 protein, no DNA. The sample's table shows some 6,000 distinct CDR3 sequences. Source material: peripheral blood. The receptors come from a human donor with an autoimmune cytopenia or autoimmune hepatitis (not recorded which).

This clonotype counts as medium-sized by frequency. This chain connects TRBV12-3 or TRBV12-4 to TRBJ1-4. The CDR3 runs to 14 residues. CDR3 protein: CASSFRRDGEKLFF.

The V and J genes are TRBV20-1 and TRBJ2-5; TCRdb proposes TRBD1, but this gene call is untestable without DNA. The length of the CDR3 is 15 residues. Germline V CDR1 and CDR2: DFQATT, SNEGSKA (reference sequence). CDR3 sequence: CSASGSPGAQETQYF.

This clonotype is labeled medium-sized based on frequency. This chain joins TRBV6-1 and TRBJ2-1; without DNA, the TCRdb call of TRBD1 cannot be checked. The CDR3 is 15 residues long. Per the germline V gene, CDR1 is MNHNS and CDR2 is SASEGT. The CDR3 protein is CASSEGTGGYNEQFF.

This sequence joins TRBV7-9 and TRBJ2-1; TCRdb's D call of TRBD2 is untestable without DNA. Germline V lookup: CDR1 SEHNR, CDR2 FQNEAQ (reference sequence). This CDR3 comprises 13 residues. CDR3 region: CASSFSGRGEQFF. The full variable domain, rest sourced from reference TRBV7-9 and TRBJ2-1, is DTGVSQNPRHKITKRGQNVTFRCDPISEHNRLYWYRQTLGQGPEFLTYFQNEAQLEKSRLLSDRFSAERPKGSFSTLEIQRTEQGDSAMYLCASSFSGRGEQFFGPGTRLTVL.

V usage is TRBV13 and J usage is TRBJ2-7; TCRdb outputs TRBD1, but without DNA this stays unchecked. The CDR3 contains 13 residues. Germline-derived CDR1 and CDR2 are PRHDT and FYEKMQ (reference sequence). CDR3 sequence reads: CASSLLAGNEQYF.

This clonotype is medium-sized by frequency. V is TRBV30 and J is TRBJ2-5. Germline-derived CDR1 and CDR2 are GTSNPN and SVGIG (reference sequence). This CDR3 is built from 12 residues. CDR3 amino acids: CASQRSQETQYF.

Considering frequency, this clonotype is medium-sized (0.01 to 0.1%). This chain joins TRBV19 and TRBJ2-1; lacking DNA, the TRBD1 call made by TCRdb goes unchecked. Germline V gene lookup returns CDR1 LNHDA and CDR2 SQIVND (reference sequence). This CDR3 comprises 14 residues. CDR3 loop: CASSSGGGMNEQFF.

By frequency, this clonotype is medium-sized. The V call is TRBV5-6, the J call TRBJ2-2. This CDR3 comprises 15 residues. CDR1 is SGHDT, CDR2 YYEEEE, per germline. The CDR3 sequence is CASSFDRQVSGELFF.

According to its frequency, this clonotype is medium-sized. The CDR3 reads CASSPTEEQPQHF. The chain employs TRBV18 and TRBJ1-5. The CDR3 has 13 residues. Per the germline V gene, CDR1 is KGHSH and CDR2 is LQKENI.